These T cell receptor beta chains were read from a single sample in a study of cytomegalovirus exposure and HLA in healthy donors. Sequencing used immunoSEQ multiplex PCR; TCRdb keeps in-frame clones, though not all of them. The sample shows about 120,000 clones, under 90% of them seen only once. The sequencing input was PBMCs. The origin of the receptors is a woman aged 40 to 50 in good health and CMV-seropositive. The CDR3 runs from the conserved cysteine through the conserved F or W. D genes are given only for firm matches. Not every row has a clone size; where given, it reads once, few, many or a size class.

D,J,size,V,CDR3,DNA
-,TRBJ2-1,-,TRBV14,CASSRERVTEQFF,TGTGCCAGCAGCCGGGAGAGGGTGACTGAGCAGTTCTTC
TRBD1,TRBJ1-4,-,TRBV19,CASANRGATNEKLFF,TGTGCCAGCGCGAACAGGGGAGCAACTAATGAAAAACTGTTTTTT
-,TRBJ2-1,-,TRBV10-2,CASSGWEYVNEQFF,TGCGCCAGCAGTGGGTGGGAGTACGTCAATGAGCAGTTCTTC
-,TRBJ2-7,-,TRBV11-3,CASSLGFGYEQYF,TGTGCCAGCAGCTTAGGGTTCGGCTACGAGCAGTACTTC
TRBD2,TRBJ2-2,few,TRBV4-1,CASSLGTSRTGELFF,TGCGCCAGCAGCCTCGGGACTAGTCGCACCGGGGAGCTGTTTTTT
TRBD1,TRBJ2-2,-,TRBV4-1,CASSRDRDMVNTGELFF,TGCGCCAGCAGCCGGGACAGGGATATGGTGAACACCGGGGAGCTGTTTTTT
TRBD2,TRBJ2-1,-,TRBV9,CASSSGRRRGQFF,TGTGCCAGCAGCTCCGGGAGGCGGCGGGGGCAGTTCTTC
-,TRBJ1-2,-,TRBV29-1,CSVVDIFGYTF,TGCAGCGTTGTTGACATCTTTGGCTACACCTTC
-,TRBJ2-5,few,TRBV7-2,CASSFQQETQYF,TGTGCCAGCAGCTTCCAACAAGAGACCCAGTACTTC
-,TRBJ1-1,-,TRBV19,CASSRELVNTEAFF,TGTGCCAGTAGTCGGGAGCTAGTGAACACTGAAGCTTTCTTT
-,TRBJ1-2,-,TRBV2,CASSEAQSVSGYTF,TGTGCCAGCAGTGAAGCACAGTCTGTTAGTGGCTACACCTTC
TRBD2,TRBJ2-7,-,TRBV7-6,CASSRRTRDHCEQYF,TGTGCCAGCAGCCGACGGACTAGGGACCACTGCGAGCAGTACTTC
-,TRBJ2-4,-,TRBV10-3,CAIQPDIQYF,TGTGCCATCCAACCGGACATTCAGTACTTC
TRBD1,TRBJ1-3,-,TRBV4-1,CASSQVRAFRGNTIYF,TGCGCCAGCAGCCAAGTGCGGGCTTTCAGGGGGAACACCATATATTTT
TRBD2,TRBJ2-7,-,TRBV2,CASRAAGTSFVYEQYF,TGTGCCAGCAGGGCGGCTGGGACTAGTTTCGTTTACGAGCAGTACTTC
TRBD2,TRBJ2-7,-,TRBV4-1,CASSLGTSGIDDEQYF,TGCGCCAGCAGCCTAGGGACTAGCGGGATAGATGACGAGCAGTACTTC
-,TRBJ2-1,-,TRBV27,CASSLSWGGEQFF,TGTGCCAGCAGTTTATCCTGGGGAGGTGAGCAGTTCTTC
-,TRBJ1-1,-,TRBV27,CASSRSGGTEAFF,TGTGCCAGCAGTCGGTCGGGGGGCACTGAAGCTTTCTTT
TRBD2,TRBJ2-1,-,TRBV29-1,CSVVAGGPVNEQFF,TGCAGCGTGGTAGCGGGAGGGCCGGTCAATGAGCAGTTCTTC
TRBD2,TRBJ2-3,-,TRBV28,CASSSGGLRSTDTQYF,TGTGCCAGCAGTTCGGGGGGACTGCGGAGCACAGATACGCAGTATTTT
TRBD1,TRBJ2-7,-,TRBV2,CASRGRTGGDLYEQYF,TGTGCCAGCAGAGGACGGACAGGGGGGGATCTCTACGAGCAGTACTTC
TRBD2,TRBJ2-3,-,TRBV2,CASKTPAGGPADTQYF,TGTGCCAGCAAGACCCCAGCGGGAGGTCCCGCAGATACGCAGTATTTT
TRBD1,TRBJ2-7,-,TRBV2,CASTDRVSSYEQYF,TGTGCCAGTACTGACAGGGTAAGCTCCTACGAGCAGTACTTC
TRBD1,TRBJ2-5,-,TRBV10-3,CAISGTGLGETQYF,TGTGCCATCAGCGGGACAGGGTTAGGGGAGACCCAGTACTTC
TRBD2,TRBJ2-7,-,TRBV5-8,CASRQPPSGDGLEQYF,TGTGCCAGCAGACAACCCCCTAGCGGGGACGGGTTGGAGCAGTACTTC
-,TRBJ1-1,-,TRBV6-5,CASSYAGRDTEAFF,TGTGCCAGCAGTTACGCAGGGAGGGACACTGAAGCTTTCTTT
TRBD2,TRBJ2-7,-,TRBV18,CASSLTLAAAYEQYF,TGTGCCAGCTCACTTACTCTAGCGGCTGCCTACGAGCAGTACTTC
-,TRBJ1-2,once,TRBV28,CASSLLEGSGYTF,TGTGCCAGCAGTTTATTGGAGGGGTCTGGCTACACCTTC
TRBD1,TRBJ2-7,-,TRBV5-1,CASSADRGRPYEQYF,TGCGCCAGCAGCGCAGACAGGGGGCGCCCCTACGAGCAGTACTTC
-,TRBJ1-6,-,TRBV5-8,CASNDVAVGQYNSPLHF,TGTGCCAGTAATGATGTGGCGGTTGGACAGTATAATTCACCCCTCCACTTT
TRBD1,TRBJ1-1,-,TRBV30,CAWSRQGDGNTEAFF,TGTGCCTGGAGCCGACAGGGGGACGGGAACACTGAAGCTTTCTTT
TRBD2,TRBJ2-5,-,TRBV27,CASSLSERGEETQYF,TGTGCCAGCAGTTTAAGTGAGCGGGGCGAGGAGACCCAGTACTTC
-,TRBJ1-2,-,TRBV5-4,CASSSMYNYGYTF,TGTGCCAGCTCCTCTATGTATAACTATGGCTACACCTTC
-,TRBJ2-7,-,TRBV27,CASSLSGLLARAYEQYF,TGTGCCAGCAGTTTATCCGGCTTGCTAGCGCGAGCCTACGAGCAGTACTTC
TRBD2,TRBJ2-1,-,TRBV27,CAVGTSGYNEQFF,TGTGCCGTCGGGACTAGCGGCTACAATGAGCAGTTCTTC
-,TRBJ1-2,-,TRBV21-1,CASSTTTEYGYTF,TGTGCCAGCAGCACCACCACAGAGTATGGCTACACCTTC
-,TRBJ2-4,-,TRBV4-1,CASSQSLEVTKNIQYF,TGCGCCAGCAGCCAATCACTAGAGGTAACCAAAAACATTCAGTACTTC
TRBD1,TRBJ2-3,-,TRBV27,CASSKSSRQGALYGDTQYF,TGTGCCAGCAGTAAATCCAGTCGACAGGGGGCTTTGTATGGAGATACGCAGTATTTT
TRBD1,TRBJ2-7,-,TRBV5-8,CASNPGLRQGRSYEQYF,TGTGCCAGCAACCCAGGCCTCCGACAGGGGAGGTCCTACGAGCAGTACTTC
TRBD1,TRBJ2-1,-,TRBV5-1,CASSIGQGLYNEQFF,TGCGCCAGCAGCATTGGACAGGGTCTCTACAATGAGCAGTTCTTC
TRBD2,TRBJ2-1,-,TRBV29-1,CSVARTSGSDEQFF,TGCAGCGTCGCCCGGACTAGCGGGAGTGATGAGCAGTTCTTC
TRBD1,TRBJ2-7,-,TRBV28,CASSYRDRLSYEQYF,TGTGCCAGCAGCTACCGGGACAGATTATCCTACGAGCAGTACTTC
TRBD1,TRBJ2-1,-,TRBV29-1,CSVALGDRGNNEQFF,TGCAGCGTTGCCCTTGGGGACAGGGGGAACAATGAGCAGTTCTTC
TRBD2,TRBJ2-1,-,TRBV9,CASSSRGVGNEQFF,TGTGCCAGCAGCTCACGGGGGGTAGGGAATGAGCAGTTCTTC
TRBD2,TRBJ2-1,-,TRBV7-9,CASSLGGLAGVYNEQFF,TGTGCCAGCAGTCTGGGGGGGCTAGCGGGAGTCTACAATGAGCAGTTCTTC
-,TRBJ2-7,-,TRBV5-1,CASSLIKLATIPYEQYF,TGCGCCAGCAGCTTGATAAAACTAGCTACCATTCCCTACGAGCAGTACTTC
TRBD2,TRBJ2-2,-,TRBV27,CASSIIGLAVDTGELFF,TGTGCCAGCAGTATAATAGGACTAGCGGTAGACACCGGGGAGCTGTTTTTT
-,TRBJ1-5,few,TRBV5-5,CASSFRVVSGNQPQHF,TGTGCCAGCAGCTTCCGGGTAGTCAGCGGCAATCAGCCCCAGCATTTT
TRBD2,TRBJ2-2,once,TRBV13,CASSQGLAVTGELFF,TGTGCCAGCAGCCAGGGACTAGCGGTGACCGGGGAGCTGTTTTTT
-,TRBJ1-1,-,TRBV7-2,CASSLRGGEAFF,TGTGCCAGCAGCTTAAGAGGCGGTGAAGCTTTCTTT
TRBD1,TRBJ1-2,-,TRBV4-1,CASSQASGTDARYTF,TGCGCCAGCAGCCAGGCATCCGGGACAGACGCTCGCTACACCTTC
TRBD1,TRBJ1-1,few,TRBV6-6,CASSYPPGGVNTEAFF,TGTGCCAGCAGTTACCCGCCAGGGGGAGTAAACACTGAAGCTTTCTTT
TRBD2,TRBJ2-7,-,TRBV6-5,CASSYQGLAGPYEQYF,TGTGCCAGCAGTTACCAAGGACTAGCGGGTCCCTACGAGCAGTACTTC
-,TRBJ2-7,-,TRBV2,CASRGGGAVGEQYF,TGTGCCAGCAGGGGCGGGGGCGCGGTCGGCGAGCAGTACTTC
TRBD1,TRBJ1-5,-,TRBV19,CASSRGQGTNQPQHF,TGTGCCAGTAGCCGCGGACAGGGGACGAATCAGCCCCAGCATTTT
-,TRBJ1-2,-,TRBV4-1,CASSQVSLSDFSYTF,TGCGCCAGCAGCCAAGTTTCCTTATCGGACTTTAGCTACACCTTC
-,TRBJ1-1,-,TRBV18,CASSSLGAEAFF,TGTGCCAGCTCTAGTCTAGGGGCTGAAGCTTTCTTT
-,TRBJ2-6,-,TRBV6-6,CAGFVSSGANVLTF,TGTGCCGGCTTTGTTTCTTCTGGGGCCAACGTCCTGACTTTC
-,TRBJ1-2,once,TRBV20-1,CSARASYTF,TGCAGTGCTAGAGCCAGCTACACCTTC